This T cell receptor beta chain was profiled in a study of spatial heterogeneity in lung cancer. Study details: Within raw reads, each unique TCR and UMI combination appeared on average more than ten times. Study-wide points: Tracking of tumor mutation counts was seen in expanded intratumoral alpha and beta TCR counts.

There are many counts of this clonotype. As yet, its antigen is unknown. The germline V and J ends were trimmed by 7 bases and 1 base, with 10 bases remaining between them. This CDR3 region has 12 residues. Germline V gene data show CDR1 as SQVTM and CDR2 as ANQGSEA. The library protocol tagged each TCR cDNA with a unique molecular identifier. TCRdb reprocessed the 5' RACE reads with MiXCR, giving one entry per CDR3 protein. The sample includes about 13,000 distinct CDR3 sequences, about 5.4% seen only once; the top ten take approximately 10%. Stated time point: sample taken at primary tumor resection. The donors comprised some 72 untreated early-stage non-small cell lung cancer patients. Unsorted whole RNA of tumor, nontumor lung or frozen PBMC was sequenced.

The sequence derives from a female donor with early-stage non-small cell lung cancer. The J gene is TRBJ2-5, the V gene TRBV29-1; perhaps TRBD1 as D (5 bases). Sequencing used lung tumor tissue, obtained at surgery. This CDR3 is CSATVPQETQYF. CDR3 nucleotide sequence: TGCAGCGCGACAGTACCCCAAGAGACCCAGTACTTC.